The T cell receptor (beta chain) under discussion was sequenced for a study of CD8+CD57+ T cells in acquired aplastic anemia. Study-level information: Sorted CD4+ and CD8+ cell DNA averaged about 3 ug. Healthy donor sequencing depth: approximately 9.9 million CD4+, 11 million to 13 million CD8+ reads.

Trimming stripped 6 bases from V and 6 bases from J, with 12 bases between. The length of the CDR3 is 12 residues. Per germline, CDR1 SEHNR and CDR2 FQNEAQ (reference sequence). Genomic DNA provided the template from which TCR beta VDJ and CDR3 profiles were obtained. TCRdb re-called the reads with MiXCR, one entry per CDR3 protein. The sample shows roughly 130,000 distinct CDR3 sequences, about 48% of them seen only once. A remark on this clonotype: What it binds is not known.

Notes on the study in general: Patients and controls were not found to differ significantly in CD8+ Simpson's diversity. A set of around 30 CD8+ CDR3 sequences was shared between patients and controls, and these sequences appeared highly expressed in patients.

V and J are TRBV7-9 and TRBJ2-7; D unresolved. This receptor was taken from a human donor in good health, serving as a control. Material: sorted CD4+, CD8+, or CD8+CD57+ T cells (not recorded which) from PBMCs. The CDR3 region has the DNA TGTGCCAGCAGGTCTTTAGTCTCCGAGCAGTACTTC. Protein: CASRSLVSEQYF. Together with reference TRBV7-9 and TRBJ2-7, the CDR3 gives the full variable domain: DTGVSQNPRHKITKRGQNVTFRCDPISEHNRLYWYRQTLGQGPEFLTYFQNEAQLEKSRLLSDRFSAERPKGSFSTLEIQRTEQGDSAMYLCASRSLVSEQYFGPGTRLTVT.